This T cell receptor (beta chain) was observed in a study of T cells in localized non-small cell lung cancer. Study results and caveats: Uninvolved adjacent lung had higher T cell clonality than tumor and all other tissues.

In regard to this clone: The target antigen is unknown.

Generated by immunoSEQ multiplex PCR, the TCRdb table keeps only in-frame clones and is missing some. This table has 45,000 or so clones, 81% appearing once. Germline lookup yields CDR1 SGHRS and CDR2 YFSETQ. The CDR3 length is 14 residues. V lost 0 bases to trimming and J lost 6 bases, with 10 bases between them. The chain carries TRBV5-1 and TRBJ2-1; perhaps TRBD2 as D (6 bases). The material sequenced was peripheral blood mononuclear cells, taken before any cancer treatment. The clonotype was recovered from a man aged 35-75 years with stage III lung adenocarcinoma. The CDR3: CASSLAAGSNEQFF. The CDR3 DNA is TGCGCCAGCAGCTTGGCCGCGGGGAGCAATGAGCAGTTCTTC.